These 28 T cell receptor beta chains originate from one sample sequenced in a study of TIL therapy for anti-PD-1-resistant metastatic lung cancer. This was the immunoSEQ v3 assay. The method was immunoSEQ multiplex PCR; TCRdb's version includes in-frame clones alone and lacks a portion of them. The sample contains 55,000 to 60,000 clones, about 73% of which appear only once. Time point defined: pre-treatment sample, taken before nivolumab and TIL therapy. The sample consisted of blood, taken at baseline. Every receptor here comes from a person between 25 and 80 years old with non-small cell lung cancer.

The J gene is TRBJ2-7, the V gene TRBV5-1; 9 bases line up with TRBD2. V shed 0 bases, J shed 6 bases, and the junction held 7 bases outside the gene matches. Germline values: CDR1 SGHRS, CDR2 YFSETQ. This CDR3 contains 15 residues. For the CDR3, the DNA is TGCGCCAGCAGCTTGGGGCGGGAGGGCCTGGGCGAGCAGTACTTC. Its translation is CASSLGREGLGEQYF.

This rearrangement joins TRBV27 to TRBJ1-6; possibly TRBD1 for D (5 bases). V dropped 2 bases and J dropped 5 bases, with 10 bases sitting between them. Germline assignment: CDR1 MNHEY and CDR2 SMNVEV (reference sequence). CDR3 size: 15 residues. The CDR3 is CASSLRRVDNSPLHF. The CDR3 nucleotides are TGTGCCAGCAGTTTACGCAGGGTCGATAATTCACCCCTCCACTTT.

The gene calls are TRBV7-8 and TRBJ2-2, with 7 bases identical to TRBD2. The V gene end was trimmed by 5 bases and the J gene end by 7 bases; junction bases not matched to a gene: 7. Per the germline V gene, CDR1 is SGHVS and CDR2 is FQNEAQ. This CDR3 is 14 amino acids long. The CDR3 sequence: CASSIREEGGELFF. The CDR3 DNA is TGTGCCAGCAGCATCCGGGAGGAAGGCGGGGAGCTGTTTTTT. Combining the CDR3 with reference TRBV7-8 and TRBJ2-2 gives the whole variable domain GAGVSQSPRYKVAKRGQDVALRCDPISGHVSLFWYQQALGQGPEFLTYFQNEAQLDKSGLPSDRFFAERPEGSVSTLKIQRTQQEDSAVYLCASSIREEGGELFFGEGSRLTVL.

In its sample, this clone was seen a few times. This chain connects TRBV2 to TRBJ1-5; D might be TRBD1 (5 bases). The CDR3 has 15 residues. Trimming removed 3 bases from V and 6 bases from J, with 15 bases in between. Per germline, CDR1 SNHLY and CDR2 FYNNEI. The CDR3 nucleotides read TGTGCCAGCAGTGATGGGCAGGGATTGAGTCAGCCCCAGCATTTT. Translating it yields CASSDGQGLSQPQHF.

The rearrangement uses TRBV10-1 and TRBJ2-2; maybe TRBD2 (6 bases). Germline V lookup: CDR1 WNHNN, CDR2 SYGVQD (reference sequence). V was clipped by 3 bases and J by 4 bases, with 15 bases between them. The CDR3 totals 16 residues. The CDR3 is CASSEVGLPFTGELFF. The DNA for the CDR3 is TGCGCCAGCAGTGAAGTGGGACTGCCCTTCACCGGGGAGCTGTTTTTT.

Judged by abundance, this clone is medium-sized. The chain combines TRBV7-9 with TRBJ2-7, with a possible D match to TRBD2 (6 bases). CDR3 length: 13 residues. The V end was cut by 6 bases, the J end by 1 base, with 10 bases between. Germline CDR1 and CDR2: SEHNR and FQNEAQ (reference sequence). The CDR3 nucleotides are TGTGCCAGCAGAGAGGGACTTTCCTACGAGCAGTACTTC. It encodes CASREGLSYEQYF. The full variable domain, completed using reference TRBV7-9 and TRBJ2-7, is DTGVSQNPRHKITKRGQNVTFRCDPISEHNRLYWYRQTLGQGPEFLTYFQNEAQLEKSRLLSDRFSAERPKGSFSTLEIQRTEQGDSAMYLCASREGLSYEQYFGPGTRLTVT.

This clone was found once. The same CDR3 is also encoded by other DNA sequences in this sample. V is TRBV19 and J is TRBJ2-1, with 11 nucleotides matching TRBD1. CDR3 length: 15 residues. Germline lookup yields CDR1 LNHDA and CDR2 SQIVND (reference sequence). V lost 5 bases and J lost 3; bases outside the gene matches: 3. This CDR3 is CASSPDRGLYNEQFF. The DNA for the CDR3 is TGTGCCAGTAGTCCGGACAGGGGGCTCTACAATGAGCAGTTCTTC. The full variable domain, its missing parts supplied by reference TRBV19 and TRBJ2-1, is DGGITQSPKYLFRKEGQNVTLSCEQNLNHDAMYWYRQDPGQGLRLIYYSQIVNDFQKGDIAEGYSVSREKKESFPLTVTSAQKNPTAFYLCASSPDRGLYNEQFFGPGTRLTVL.

V usage is TRBV28 and J usage is TRBJ2-2; possibly TRBD2 for D (5 bases). This CDR3 comprises 14 residues. V lost 2 bases and J lost 5, with 9 bases in between. CDR1 and CDR2 (germline): MDHEN, SYDVKM. The DNA of the CDR3 is TGTGCCAGCAGTTTACCGGGGTGGACCGGGGAGCTGTTTTTT. Translation gives CASSLPGWTGELFF.

This chain links TRBV7-8 with TRBJ1-1; D gene ambiguous. This CDR3 spans 15 amino acids. In germline, CDR1 is SGHVS, CDR2 FQNEAQ. Trimming stripped 2 bases from V and 3 bases from J, with 13 bases between. The CDR3 is CASSLNLGRDTEAFF. In DNA form, the CDR3 reads TGTGCCAGCAGCTTAAACCTGGGGAGAGACACTGAAGCTTTCTTT.

The genes are TRBV4-3 and TRBJ2-3, with TRBD2 identical over 7 bases. Trimming at V came to 4 bases and at J to 2 bases, leaving 9 bases not matched to a gene. The CDR3 is 16 amino acids. Germline CDR1 reads LGHNA; CDR2 reads YSLEER. This CDR3 reads CASSPRLAGDTDTQYF. The CDR3 DNA is TGCGCCAGCAGCCCCCGCTTAGCGGGCGACACAGATACGCAGTATTTT.

CDR3 in amino acids: CASSRTENTEAFF. The CDR3 region has the DNA TGTGCCAGCTCCCGGACAGAGAACACTGAAGCTTTCTTT. The chain links TRBV11-1 to TRBJ1-1, with D maybe TRBD1 (6 bases). CDR1 is SGHAT and CDR2 is FQDESV in the germline V gene (reference sequence). The V end was cut by 8 bases, the J end by 1 base, with 11 bases between. CDR3 length: 13 residues.

This clone was recorded a few times. Other DNA sequences in the sample encode the same CDR3. The chain recombines TRBV7-2 with TRBJ1-5; D gene unclear. CDR1 SGHTA and CDR2 FQGNSA come from the germline V gene. CDR3 length: 14 amino acids. Trimming shortened V by 1 base and J by 2 bases, and 6 bases separated the two germline ends. The CDR3 DNA reads TGTGCCAGCAGCTTAGACCGGGGCAATCAGCCCCAGCATTTT. Its protein is CASSLDRGNQPQHF.

The CDR3 reads CASSSGDSTPIYGYTF. The CDR3 DNA follows: TGCGCCAGCAGCTCCGGGGACAGCACCCCCATCTATGGCTACACCTTC. The J gene is TRBJ1-2, the V gene TRBV5-1, with 7 bases lining up with TRBD1. Trimming at V came to 3 bases and at J to 4 bases, leaving 12 bases not matched to a gene. The CDR3 is made up of 16 amino acids. Germline CDR1 and CDR2: SGHRS and YFSETQ. The full variable domain, in which reference TRBV5-1 and TRBJ1-2 provide the parts outside the CDR3, is KAGVTQTPRYLIKTRGQQVTLSCSPISGHRSVSWYQQTPGQGLQFLFEYFSETQRNKGNFPGRFSGRQFSNSRSEMNVSTLELGDSALYLCASSSGDSTPIYGYTFGSGTRLTVV.

This chain joins TRBV4-2 and TRBJ2-7; 10 bases align to TRBD2. V lost 3 bases and J lost 4; bases outside the gene matches: 6. Germline V CDR1 and CDR2: LGHNA, YNFKEQ. The CDR3 extends over 15 amino acids. The CDR3 DNA reads TGTGCCAGCAGCCAGGCCGGGACTAGCGCGTACGAGCAGTACTTC. Amino acids: CASSQAGTSAYEQYF.

In this sample, this clone turned up once. The chain links TRBV5-1 to TRBJ2-7, with D perhaps TRBD1 or TRBD2 (5 bases each). In germline, CDR1 is SGHRS, CDR2 YFSETQ. V lost 3 bases and J 8 bases, leaving 9 bases between the germline ends. This CDR3 has 11 amino acids. CDR3 coding DNA: TGCGCCAGCAGCTGGGGGACCCAGCAGTACTTC. Translating gives CASSWGTQQYF. The variable domain in full, with the rest retrieved from reference TRBV5-1 and TRBJ2-7, is KAGVTQTPRYLIKTRGQQVTLSCSPISGHRSVSWYQQTPGQGLQFLFEYFSETQRNKGNFPGRFSGRQFSNSRSEMNVSTLELGDSALYLCASSWGTQQYFGPGTRLTVT.

This chain links TRBV4-2 with TRBJ1-2; maybe TRBD1 (5 bases). V lost 0 bases to trimming and J lost 4 bases, with 15 bases between them. The germline V gene has CDR1 LGHNA and CDR2 YNFKEQ. This CDR3 has 16 residues. This chain's CDR3 is CASSQESRGRGYGYTF. The DNA for the CDR3 is TGTGCCAGCAGCCAAGAATCAAGGGGACGTGGCTATGGCTACACCTTC.

This clone has a handful of counts. The chain has TRBV27 and TRBJ1-2; 7 positions match TRBD1. CDR1 is MNHEY, CDR2 SMNVEV, per germline (reference sequence). J was trimmed by 11 bases and V by 2 bases; bases with no gene match: 8. CDR3 size: 13 residues. CDR3 sequence reads: CASSLRQSGGYTF. The CDR3 nucleotides are TGTGCCAGCAGTTTAAGACAGTCAGGGGGGTACACCTTC.

This clone was found a few times. The rearrangement joins TRBV9 to TRBJ1-5, with D unclear. This CDR3 comprises 14 residues. The V end was cut by 4 bases, the J end by 0 bases, with 8 bases between. Germline V gene data show CDR1 as SGDLS and CDR2 as YYNGEE. CDR3 region: CASSFGNSNQPQHF. In DNA form, the CDR3 reads TGTGCCAGCAGCTTCGGGAATAGCAATCAGCCCCAGCATTTT.

This clone was detected a few times. The chain uses TRBV6-6 and TRBJ1-1, with D maybe TRBD1 (5 bases). With 5 bases removed from V and 0 bases from J, the gap between germline ends came to 7 bases. The CDR3 totals 13 residues. Per germline, CDR1 MNHNY and CDR2 SVGAGI (reference sequence). CDR3 sequence: CASSRGLNTEAFF. The DNA of the CDR3 is TGTGCCAGCAGTAGGGGTTTGAACACTGAAGCTTTCTTT.

This clone has only one observation. The chain has TRBV2 and TRBJ2-1; D unclear. The CDR3 length is 11 residues. The V gene's germline CDR1 is SNHLY and CDR2 FYNNEI. Trimming took 6 bases from V and 5 from J, leaving 5 bases between them. The CDR3 DNA is TGTGCCAGCAGGTTACACAATGAGCAGTTCTTC. This sequence encodes CASRLHNEQFF.

The J gene is TRBJ2-1, the V gene TRBV29-1, with D unresolved. In germline, CDR1 is SQVTM, CDR2 ANQGSEA. V dropped 6 bases and J dropped 8 bases, with 8 bases sitting between them. The CDR3 contains 10 residues. The CDR3 loop reads CSVDRDEQFF. DNA for the CDR3: TGCAGCGTGGATAGGGATGAGCAGTTCTTC.

The V and J genes are TRBV5-6 and TRBJ2-3; maybe TRBD1 (5 bases). V was trimmed by 4 bases and J by 0 bases, leaving 9 bases between them. The CDR3 runs to 14 residues. Germline V gives CDR1 SGHDT, CDR2 YYEEEE. DNA for the CDR3: TGTGCCAGCAGCAGGGGTGAAAGCACAGATACGCAGTATTTT. It translates to CASSRGESTDTQYF. The full variable domain, in which reference TRBV5-6 and TRBJ2-3 provide the parts outside the CDR3, is DAGVTQSPTHLIKTRGQQVTLRCSPKSGHDTVSWYQQALGQGPQFIFQYYEEEERQRGNFPDRFSGHQFPNYSSELNVNALLLGDSALYLCASSRGESTDTQYFGPGTRLTVL.

The rearrangement links TRBV9 to TRBJ2-6, with a weak D call TRBD2 (5 bases). The CDR3 is made up of 16 amino acids. V gave up 0 bases and J gave up 0 bases, with 7 bases separating them. Germline lookup yields CDR1 SGDLS and CDR2 YYNGEE. The CDR3 nucleotides are TGTGCCAGCAGCGTAGTACGGGACTCTGGGGCCAACGTCCTGACTTTC. It is translated as CASSVVRDSGANVLTF.

The gene calls are TRBV27 and TRBJ2-6, with 7 bases fitting TRBD2. V lost 7 bases, J lost 0 bases, and 6 bases stayed unmatched. Germline CDR1 and CDR2: MNHEY and SMNVEV (reference sequence). The CDR3 is made up of 16 amino acids. CDR3 protein: CASNRRGDSGANVLTF. CDR3 DNA: TGTGCCAGCAATCGACGGGGGGACTCTGGGGCCAACGTCCTGACTTTC.

The V call is TRBV4-2, the J call TRBJ2-1; TRBD1 or TRBD2 may be the D gene (5 bases each). The CDR3 extends over 14 amino acids. V gave up 0 bases and J gave up 12 bases, with 15 bases separating them. Germline CDR1 is LGHNA and CDR2 is YNFKEQ. CDR3 amino acids: CASSQDGAWRVQFF. For the CDR3, the DNA is TGTGCCAGCAGCCAAGATGGGGCCTGGCGGGTGCAGTTCTTC.

The rearrangement uses TRBV2 and TRBJ2-6, with 8 bases that match TRBD1. Trimming took 8 bases from V and 2 from J; bases not matched to a gene: 8. Germline V CDR1 and CDR2: SNHLY, FYNNEI. This CDR3 has 16 amino acids. CDR3 nucleotides: TGTGCCAGCTCGGACAGGGCCCGGCCTGGGGCCAACGTCCTGACTTTC. Translating gives CASSDRARPGANVLTF.

V gene TRBV27 combines with J gene TRBJ1-5; D is unclear. The ends were cut back, 2 bases at V and 0 bases at J, with 8 bases in the middle. Germline V CDR1 and CDR2: MNHEY, SMNVEV (reference sequence). The CDR3 covers 15 residues. The CDR3 protein is CASSLGPGSNQPQHF. The CDR3 DNA reads TGTGCCAGCAGTTTAGGGCCAGGTAGCAATCAGCCCCAGCATTTT.

As regards this clone: Germline is not matched at one junction end, which may reflect a read error. The chain combines TRBV6-1 with TRBJ2-3; 7 nucleotides line up with TRBD2. This CDR3 spans 16 amino acids. Germline V gene lookup returns CDR1 MNHNS and CDR2 SASEGT. The CDR3 loop is CASSALRGSGTGTQYF. DNA of the CDR3: TGTGCCAGCAGTGCCCTTCGCGGGAGTGGCACAGGTACGCAGTATTTT.